This paragraph reports one TCR beta chain. Its antigen is not known. CD4+ T cells were isolated after 10 days of culture. Replacing half the medium with IL-2 medium was done on days 3 and 7. Here immunoSEQ multiplex PCR was the method, and the copy in TCRdb shows in-frame clones only, minus some. The sample has 70,000 or so clones, around 77% seen once. Germline V gives CDR1 SGHRS, CDR2 YFSETQ. CDR3 length equals 14 residues. V shed 3 bases and J shed 6 bases, with 13 bases lying between them. This specimen belongs to a study of vaccination effects on CD4 cells after COVID-19. Study-level results: In healthy vaccinees, only 1 of 255 vaccine-induced clones cross-reacted with common cold coronaviruses. Pronounced clonal contraction occurred in clones induced by infection and by vaccine late after vaccination.

The sequence was obtained from a human donor who received a COVID-19 vaccine. The chain employs TRBV5-1 and TRBJ2-1; no reliable D call. This specimen was CD4+ T cells from PBMCs cultured without peptide, taken before COVID-19 vaccination. In nucleotides, the CDR3 is TGCGCCAGCAGCTCTATGGGGAATCGCAATGAGCAGTTCTTC. The encoded protein is CASSSMGNRNEQFF.